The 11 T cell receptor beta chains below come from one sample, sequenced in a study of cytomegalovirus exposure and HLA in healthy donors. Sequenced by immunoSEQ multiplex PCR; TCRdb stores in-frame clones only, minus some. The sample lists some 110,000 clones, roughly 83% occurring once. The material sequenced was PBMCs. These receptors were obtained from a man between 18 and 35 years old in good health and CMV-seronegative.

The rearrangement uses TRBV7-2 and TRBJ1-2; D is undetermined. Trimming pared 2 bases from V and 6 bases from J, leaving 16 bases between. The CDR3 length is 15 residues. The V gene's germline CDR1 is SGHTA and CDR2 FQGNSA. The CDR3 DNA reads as TGTGCCAGCAGCTTAAGGCAGGCCTCCGCTGATGGCTACACCTTC. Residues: CASSLRQASADGYTF.

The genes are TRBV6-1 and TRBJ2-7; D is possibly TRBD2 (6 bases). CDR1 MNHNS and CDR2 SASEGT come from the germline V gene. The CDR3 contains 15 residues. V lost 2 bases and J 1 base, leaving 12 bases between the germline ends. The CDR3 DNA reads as TGTGCCAGCAGTGAAAACGGCGGGAAATCCTACGAGCAGTACTTC. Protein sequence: CASSENGGKSYEQYF.

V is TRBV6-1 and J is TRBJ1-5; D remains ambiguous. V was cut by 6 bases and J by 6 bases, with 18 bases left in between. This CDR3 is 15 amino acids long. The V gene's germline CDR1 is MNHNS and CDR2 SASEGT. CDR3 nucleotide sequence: TGTGCCAGCAGACGCGACTCCCGGTTGGCTCAGCCCCAGCATTTT. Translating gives CASRRDSRLAQPQHF.

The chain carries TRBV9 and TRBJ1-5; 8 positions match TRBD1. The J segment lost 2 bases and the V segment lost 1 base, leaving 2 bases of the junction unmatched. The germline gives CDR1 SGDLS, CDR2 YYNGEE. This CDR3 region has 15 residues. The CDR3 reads CASSVPDRGNQPQHF. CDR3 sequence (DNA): TGTGCCAGCAGCGTACCGGACAGGGGCAATCAGCCCCAGCATTTT.

The CDR3 DNA reads TGTGCCAGCAGTTTGAGGACGGCGGGCAATGAGCAGTTCTTC. Amino acids: CASSLRTAGNEQFF. This chain uses TRBV27 with TRBJ2-1; maybe TRBD2 (5 bases). Trimming pared 3 bases from V and 6 bases from J, leaving 12 bases between. Germline V gene sequence: CDR1 MNHEY, CDR2 SMNVEV (reference sequence). The CDR3 contains 14 residues.

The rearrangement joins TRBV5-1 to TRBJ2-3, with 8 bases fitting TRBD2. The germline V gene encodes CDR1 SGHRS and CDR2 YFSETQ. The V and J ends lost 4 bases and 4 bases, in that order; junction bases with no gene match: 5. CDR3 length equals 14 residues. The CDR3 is CASSPSGRADTQYF. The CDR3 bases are TGCGCCAGCAGCCCTTCCGGGAGGGCAGATACGCAGTATTTT.

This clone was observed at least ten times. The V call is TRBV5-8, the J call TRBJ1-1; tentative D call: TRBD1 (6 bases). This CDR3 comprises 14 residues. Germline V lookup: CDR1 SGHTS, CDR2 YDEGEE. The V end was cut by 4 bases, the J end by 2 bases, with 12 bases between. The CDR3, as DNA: TGTGCCAGCAGCCCTGACAGGCCCAACACTGAAGCTTTCTTT. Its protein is CASSPDRPNTEAFF.

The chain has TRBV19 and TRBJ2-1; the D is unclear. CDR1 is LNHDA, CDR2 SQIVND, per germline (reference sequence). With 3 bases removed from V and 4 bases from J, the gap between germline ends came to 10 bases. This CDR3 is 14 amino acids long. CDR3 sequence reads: CASSITDLYNEQFF. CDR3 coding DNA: TGTGCCAGTAGTATTACTGACTTGTACAATGAGCAGTTCTTC. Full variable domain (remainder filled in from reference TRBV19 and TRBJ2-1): DGGITQSPKYLFRKEGQNVTLSCEQNLNHDAMYWYRQDPGQGLRLIYYSQIVNDFQKGDIAEGYSVSREKKESFPLTVTSAQKNPTAFYLCASSITDLYNEQFFGPGTRLTVL.

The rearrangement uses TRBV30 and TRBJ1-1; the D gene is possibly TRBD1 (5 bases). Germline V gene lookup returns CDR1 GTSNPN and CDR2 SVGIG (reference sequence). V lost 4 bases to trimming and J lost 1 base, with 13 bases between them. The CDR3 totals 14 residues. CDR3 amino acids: CAWNPRRGNTEAFF. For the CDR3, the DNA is TGTGCCTGGAACCCAAGAAGGGGGAACACTGAAGCTTTCTTT.

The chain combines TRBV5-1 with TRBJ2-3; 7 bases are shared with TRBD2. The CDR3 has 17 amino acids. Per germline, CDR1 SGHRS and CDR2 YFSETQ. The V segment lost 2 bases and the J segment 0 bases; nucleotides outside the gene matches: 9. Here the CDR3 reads CASSFRTRGTSTDTQYF. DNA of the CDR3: TGCGCCAGCAGCTTCCGGACTAGGGGCACTAGCACAGATACGCAGTATTTT.

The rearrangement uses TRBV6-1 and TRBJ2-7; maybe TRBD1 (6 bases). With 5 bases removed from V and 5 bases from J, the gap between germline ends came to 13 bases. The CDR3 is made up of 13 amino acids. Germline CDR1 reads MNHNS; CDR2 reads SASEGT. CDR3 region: CASSPTGFHEQYF. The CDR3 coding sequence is TGTGCCAGCAGTCCCACAGGGTTCCACGAGCAGTACTTC.